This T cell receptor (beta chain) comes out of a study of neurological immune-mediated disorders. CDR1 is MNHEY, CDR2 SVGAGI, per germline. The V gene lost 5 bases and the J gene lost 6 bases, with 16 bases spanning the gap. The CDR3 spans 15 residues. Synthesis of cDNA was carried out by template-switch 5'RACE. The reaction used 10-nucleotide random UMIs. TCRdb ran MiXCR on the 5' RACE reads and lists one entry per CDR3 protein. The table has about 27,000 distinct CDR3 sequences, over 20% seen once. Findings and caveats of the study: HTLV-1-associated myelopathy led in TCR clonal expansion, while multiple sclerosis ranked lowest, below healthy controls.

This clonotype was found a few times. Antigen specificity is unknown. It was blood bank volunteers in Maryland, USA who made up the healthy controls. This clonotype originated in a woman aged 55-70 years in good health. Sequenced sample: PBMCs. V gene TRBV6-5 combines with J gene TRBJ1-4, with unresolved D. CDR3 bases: TGTGCCAGCAGTCCCTCCTTCGTCGTGGATGAAAAACTGTTTTTT. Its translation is CASSPSFVVDEKLFF.